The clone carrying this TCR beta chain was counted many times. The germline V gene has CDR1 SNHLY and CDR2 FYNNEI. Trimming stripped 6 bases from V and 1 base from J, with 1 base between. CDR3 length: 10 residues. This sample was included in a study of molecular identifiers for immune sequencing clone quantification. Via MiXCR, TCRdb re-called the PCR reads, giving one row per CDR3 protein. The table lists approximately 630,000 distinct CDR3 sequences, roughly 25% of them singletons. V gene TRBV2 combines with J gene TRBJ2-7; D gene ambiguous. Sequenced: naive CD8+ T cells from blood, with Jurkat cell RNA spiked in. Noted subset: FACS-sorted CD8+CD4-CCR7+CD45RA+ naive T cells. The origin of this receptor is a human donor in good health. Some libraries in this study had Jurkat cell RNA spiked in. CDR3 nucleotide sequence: TGTGCCAGCAGGTCCTACGAGCAGTACTTC. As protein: CASRSYEQYF.